This is a list of T cell receptor beta chains from one sample in a study of cytomegalovirus exposure and HLA in healthy donors. Using immunoSEQ multiplex PCR, the repertoire was profiled, and TCRdb retains in-frame clones only, with some absent. The data show 40,000 to 60,000 clones, with approximately 70% seen just once and around a tenth held by the top ten. The sequenced material came from PBMCs. The receptor set was obtained from a woman aged 50 to 60 in good health and CMV-seronegative. The CDR3 runs from the conserved cysteine through the conserved F or W. Each record gives: clone size, J gene, V gene, D gene, CDR3 protein, CDR3 DNA. A D gene is named only where the DNA matches it firmly. Clone size is stated in some rows and not others, as once, few, many or a class when expanded.

-	TRBJ1-2	TRBV9	TRBD1	CASSVSTGGVSYGYTF	TGTGCCAGCAGCGTAAGCACAGGGGGCGTGAGCTATGGCTACACCTTC
-	TRBJ2-1	TRBV6-1	-	CASHPRSGHYNEQFF	TGTGCCAGCCATCCACGGAGCGGGCACTACAATGAGCAGTTCTTC
few	TRBJ2-1	TRBV6-4	TRBD2	CASSESSGRAQFF	TGTGCCAGCAGTGAGTCTAGCGGGAGGGCGCAGTTCTTC
-	TRBJ2-7	TRBV10-3	TRBD2	CAISDFRPGTSGGADEQYF	TGTGCCATCAGTGACTTCCGGCCCGGGACTAGCGGGGGGGCTGACGAGCAGTACTTC
-	TRBJ1-1	TRBV30	-	CAWSVQAGRGRAFF	TGTGCCTGGAGTGTACAGGCAGGGCGGGGAAGAGCTTTCTTT
once	TRBJ2-5	TRBV10-3	TRBD1	CAISDRTGTETQYF	TGTGCCATCAGTGATCGGACAGGGACAGAGACCCAGTACTTC
-	TRBJ1-2	TRBV30	-	CAWTLPGGGIYGYTF	TGTGCCTGGACCCTCCCTGGGGGCGGAATCTATGGCTACACCTTC
-	TRBJ2-1	TRBV6-1	-	CASSPSVRGLDEQFF	TGTGCCAGCAGTCCTTCTGTACGGGGACTTGATGAGCAGTTCTTC
few	TRBJ1-5	TRBV5-8	-	CASSPEEIAPQHF	TGTGCCAGCAGCCCCGAGGAAATTGCGCCCCAGCATTTT
-	TRBJ2-5	TRBV5-4	-	CASSSGIGETQYF	TGTGCCAGCAGCTCGGGAATCGGGGAGACCCAGTACTTC
-	TRBJ1-6	TRBV4-2	TRBD1	CASSYEIRTGDSSPLHF	TGTGCCAGCAGCTACGAAATTCGGACAGGGGATTCCTCACCCCTCCACTTT
-	TRBJ2-7	TRBV7-2	-	CASSLDGSNILKQYF	TGTGCCAGCAGCTTAGATGGCTCAAACATCTTAAAACAGTACTTC
-	TRBJ2-3	TRBV28	-	CASSGWLATDTQYF	TGTGCCAGCAGTGGGTGGCTAGCCACAGATACGCAGTATTTT
few	TRBJ2-6	TRBV5-1	-	CASSLGSSGANVLTF	TGCGCCAGCAGCTTGGGTAGCTCTGGGGCCAACGTCCTGACTTTC
few	TRBJ2-1	TRBV2	TRBD2	CASSAGGALGNEQFF	TGTGCCAGCAGTGCCGGGGGGGCTTTAGGTAATGAGCAGTTCTTC